These T cell receptor beta chains were read from a single sample in a study of T cell responses to AZD1222 COVID-19 vaccine. Clones were read by immunoSEQ multiplex PCR, and TCRdb kept only the in-frame ones, dropping some. In the table there are approximately 140,000 clones, about nine tenths of which are singletons. Sequenced here: peripheral blood, sampled 28 days after the second AZD1222 dose. Receptor source: an adult who received the AZD1222 COVID-19 vaccine. Both conserved end residues are part of each CDR3.

V	CDR3
TRBV18	CASSPRQGQETQYF
TRBV7-2	CASSLLGGTVAFF
TRBV29-1	CSVVPAPPDTQYF
TRBV6-5	CASRGLDARRFAFF
TRBV15	CATSRPGLAAQETQYF
TRBV28	CATQLGGTGELFF
TRBV5-8	CASSRDRATDTQYF
TRBV4-1	CASSQATGPYGYTF
TRBV18	CASSSRLAGTYNEQFF
TRBV6-5	CASSLNRAYEQYF
TRBV27	CASSRDYNTEAFF
TRBV19	CASSATGLDGYTF
TRBV7-9	CASSLSLAGTDTQYF
TRBV19	CASSIIDSPYSGANVLTF
TRBV24-1	CATSATRASSETQYF
TRBV7-6	CASSRDRNTGELFF
TRBV15	CATSVVLGEKLFF
TRBV12-3/TRBV12-4	CASSLSGFYGYTF
TRBV7-9	CASSPFTGGRNTEAFF
TRBV29-1	CSVGSGGYEQYF
TRBV7-8	CASSLSGGLGETQYF
TRBV27	CASSFLPGRDTEAFF
TRBV3-1/TRBV3-2	CASSPGGDPYEQYF
TRBV6-5	CASNSGETDTQYF
TRBV6-5	CASRQGGYEQYF
TRBV3-1/TRBV3-2	CASSQDYLNEQYF
TRBV6-5	CASSYTAGPLYEQYF
TRBV11-2	CASSLDLDSEQFF
TRBV5-5	CASSLVTGGRGYTF